These 28 T cell receptor beta chains were all obtained from the same sample, sequenced in a study of CD4+ T cells in melanoma. Sequenced by immunoSEQ multiplex PCR; TCRdb stores in-frame clones only, minus some. The table has 15,000 to 20,000 clones, 81% seen once; the top ten hold 5.4%. Sample: cells from a culture (not recorded whether cultured in vitro). All receptors come from a human donor with melanoma.

There are a few counts of this clone. V is TRBV2 and J is TRBJ1-5; the D gene is possibly TRBD1 (5 bases). The CDR3 runs to 14 residues. Trimming cost V 8 bases and J 6 bases, with 17 bases left between them. Germline-derived CDR1 and CDR2 are SNHLY and FYNNEI. The CDR3 loop is CASRAGGGTQPQHF. The CDR3 bases are TGTGCCAGCCGCGCGGGGGGGGGAACTCAGCCCCAGCATTTT.

The V and J genes are TRBV2 and TRBJ1-4; 7 nucleotides align to TRBD1. CDR1 SNHLY and CDR2 FYNNEI come from the germline V gene. With 4 bases clipped from V and 8 bases from J, the junction kept 10 bases outside the gene matches. The CDR3 extends over 15 amino acids. The CDR3 sequence: CASSVQGGVGEKLFF. The CDR3 DNA reads TGTGCCAGCAGTGTACAAGGGGGCGTGGGGGAAAAACTGTTTTTT.

In this sample, this clone turned up a few times. The V gene is TRBV6-5, the J gene TRBJ1-1, with TRBD1 as a possible D gene (5 bases). The ends were cut back, 6 bases at V and 8 bases at J, with 16 bases in the middle. CDR3 size: 13 residues. CDR1 is MNHEY and CDR2 is SVGAGI in the germline V gene. The CDR3, as DNA: TGTGCCAGCAGCCCTCCCTCAGGGAGAGAAGCTTTCTTT. Translation: CASSPPSGREAFF.

The genes are TRBV5-1 and TRBJ1-1; D gene uncertain. The V end was cut by 0 bases, the J end by 3 bases, with 6 bases between. The CDR3 is 13 amino acids. Germline CDR1 is SGHRS and CDR2 is YFSETQ. The CDR3 loop is CASSLALDTEAFF. The CDR3 nucleotides are TGCGCCAGCAGCTTGGCCCTGGACACTGAAGCTTTCTTT.

This clone is labeled as medium-sized (0.01 to 0.1%). The V and J genes are TRBV7-9 and TRBJ1-6; D gene uncertain. Trimming stripped 5 bases from V and 4 bases from J, with 15 bases between. Germline CDR1 and CDR2: SEHNR and FQNEAQ (reference sequence). There are 16 residues in the CDR3. CDR3 sequence reads: CASSTGSGFYNSPLHF. The CDR3 nucleotides are TGTGCCAGCAGCACGGGGTCGGGGTTTTATAATTCACCCCTCCACTTT. The variable domain in full, completed from reference TRBV7-9 and TRBJ1-6, reads DTGVSQNPRHKITKRGQNVTFRCDPISEHNRLYWYRQTLGQGPEFLTYFQNEAQLEKSRLLSDRFSAERPKGSFSTLEIQRTEQGDSAMYLCASSTGSGFYNSPLHFGNGTRLTVT.

This clone showed up just once. This rearrangement joins TRBV6-1 to TRBJ2-2; D is perhaps TRBD1 (6 bases). The CDR3 totals 13 residues. Trimming stripped 6 bases from V and 5 bases from J, with 10 bases between. Germline CDR1 reads MNHNS; CDR2 reads SASEGT. The CDR3 spells CASRGQGTGELFF. CDR3 DNA sequence: TGTGCCAGCAGAGGGCAGGGGACCGGGGAGCTGTTTTTT.

The chain has TRBV19 and TRBJ1-1; tentative D call: TRBD1 (5 bases). Germline CDR1 and CDR2: LNHDA and SQIVND (reference sequence). The CDR3 spans 14 residues. Trimming removed 6 bases from V and 2 bases from J, with 13 bases in between. CDR3 amino acids: CASSLPGTNTEAFF. CDR3 nucleotide sequence: TGTGCCAGTAGCCTCCCGGGGACTAACACTGAAGCTTTCTTT.

Regarding this clone: One end of the junction varies from germline; a read error may be responsible. The chain employs TRBV6-1 and TRBJ1-1; D is unclear. This CDR3 is 11 amino acids long. Germline lookup yields CDR1 MNHNS and CDR2 SASEGT. CDR3 nucleotides: TGTGCCAGCAGACAGAACTCTGAAGCTTTCTTT. Its translation is CASRQNSEAFF.

This CDR3 is CASSGGAGETQYF. The CDR3 DNA is TGTGCCAGTAGCGGGGGGGCCGGGGAGACCCAGTACTTC. This chain connects TRBV19 to TRBJ2-5, with TRBD2 matching 8 bases. Germline lookup yields CDR1 LNHDA and CDR2 SQIVND (reference sequence). J lost 5 bases, V lost 6 bases, and 5 bases had no gene match. The CDR3 runs to 13 residues.

The chain couples TRBV11-3 to TRBJ1-1, with TRBD1 matching 8 bases. V was pared by 3 bases and J by 3 bases, with 3 bases of the junction left unmatched. This CDR3 region has 14 residues. Germline values: CDR1 SGHNT, CDR2 YENEEA. DNA for the CDR3: TGTGCCAGCAGCTTTGGCAGGGGGCACACTGAAGCTTTCTTT. It translates to CASSFGRGHTEAFF.

The chain joins TRBV5-5 to TRBJ2-2; D is unclear. The CDR3 sequence is 14 residues long. The germline gives CDR1 SGHKS, CDR2 YYEKEE (reference sequence). V lost 0 bases to trimming and J lost 5 bases, with 8 bases between them. DNA for the CDR3: TGTGCCAGCAGCTTGGTTCACAGAACCGGGGAGCTGTTTTTT. The encoded protein is CASSLVHRTGELFF.

This chain joins TRBV2 and TRBJ2-4; weak D call: TRBD2 (5 bases). Trimming stripped 7 bases from V and 2 bases from J, with 18 bases between. The CDR3 has 16 amino acids. The germline gives CDR1 SNHLY, CDR2 FYNNEI. The CDR3 reads CASTAAGDGSKNIQYF. CDR3 nucleotides: TGTGCCAGCACCGCCGCCGGGGATGGGTCCAAAAACATTCAGTACTTC.

The gene calls are TRBV10-2 and TRBJ1-1; D gene unclear. The V gene lost 8 bases and the J gene lost 9 bases, with 28 bases spanning the gap. The CDR3 length is 16 residues. CDR1 is WSHSY, CDR2 SAAADI, per germline. The CDR3 region is CASQPALVSGRGKAFF. The CDR3 bases are TGCGCCAGCCAGCCAGCCTTAGTAAGCGGGCGTGGGAAAGCTTTCTTT.

This clone was seen more than once but under ten times. The chain combines TRBV7-2 with TRBJ1-4; no clear D gene. With 1 base removed from V and 4 bases from J, the gap between germline ends came to 10 bases. The germline CDR1 and CDR2 sequences are SGHTA and FQGNSA. This CDR3 region has 15 residues. The CDR3 coding sequence is TGTGCCAGCAGCTTAGTAGCCAGGAGTAATGAAAAACTGTTTTTT. Its protein product is CASSLVARSNEKLFF.

V usage is TRBV7-3 and J usage is TRBJ2-6; D is unresolved. From germline, CDR1 is SGHTA and CDR2 FQGTGA. CDR3 size: 16 residues. The V end was cut by 2 bases, the J end by 0 bases, with 8 bases between. The CDR3 DNA is TGTGCCAGCAGCTTAGTCGGTAGCTCTGGGGCCAACGTCCTGACTTTC. Translating gives CASSLVGSSGANVLTF. Combining the CDR3 with reference TRBV7-3 and TRBJ2-6 gives the whole variable domain GAGVSQTPSNKVTEKGKYVELRCDPISGHTALYWYRQSLGQGPEFLIYFQGTGAADDSGLPNDRFFAVRPEGSVSTLKIQRTERGDSAVYLCASSLVGSSGANVLTFGAGSRLTVL.

This clone was counted between two and nine times. The chain recombines TRBV5-1 with TRBJ1-1; D remains ambiguous. This CDR3 contains 12 residues. The V and J ends lost 5 bases and 4 bases respectively, with 9 bases between them. CDR1 is SGHRS and CDR2 is YFSETQ in the germline V gene. The CDR3 DNA is TGCGCCAGCAGATTTGACACCACTGAAGCTTTCTTT. Translated: CASRFDTTEAFF.

The rearrangement joins TRBV7-9 to TRBJ2-1, with TRBD1 identical over 8 bases. The germline CDR1 and CDR2 sequences are SEHNR and FQNEAQ (reference sequence). The CDR3 is made up of 15 amino acids. Trimming removed 5 bases from V and 6 bases from J; junction bases left unmatched: 9. The CDR3 sequence: CASSRLHDRGNEQFF. The DNA for the CDR3 is TGTGCCAGCAGCCGACTCCACGACAGGGGCAATGAGCAGTTCTTC.

The genes are TRBV5-8 and TRBJ1-5, with 8 bases aligning to TRBD1. J was trimmed by 6 bases and V by 2 bases; bases with no gene match: 7. The CDR3 contains 15 residues. The germline gives CDR1 SGHTS, CDR2 YDEGEE. In DNA form, the CDR3 reads TGTGCCAGCAGCTTACAGGGGGGAACGGCTCAGCCCCAGCATTTT. It is translated as CASSLQGGTAQPQHF.

V is TRBV10-1 and J is TRBJ2-5, with 7 bases aligning to TRBD2. The germline gives CDR1 WNHNN, CDR2 SYGVQD (reference sequence). J was trimmed by 0 bases and V by 0 bases; bases with no gene match: 4. The CDR3 contains 16 residues. CDR3 sequence (DNA): TGCGCCAGCAGTGAGTCGGGGCTAGCGGACCAAGAGACCCAGTACTTC. This gives the protein CASSESGLADQETQYF.

The rearrangement links TRBV12-5 to TRBJ2-6, with a possible D match to TRBD1 (6 bases). Germline V gene lookup returns CDR1 LGHNT and CDR2 FRNRAP. Trimming cost V 2 bases and J 1 base, with 21 bases left between them. The CDR3 has 20 residues. DNA for the CDR3: TGTGCTAGTGGTTTGATCCCAGTCGGACAGCTATATTCTGGGGCCAACGTCCTGACTTTC. Its protein product is CASGLIPVGQLYSGANVLTF.

The V call is TRBV11-2, the J call TRBJ1-1; D is uncertain. V gave up 5 bases and J gave up 1 base, with 11 bases separating them. This CDR3 contains 14 residues. Germline CDR1 reads SGHAT; CDR2 reads FQNNGV. The CDR3 nucleotides read TGTGCCAGCAGCATCCCTTGGGCGAACACTGAAGCTTTCTTT. This gives the protein CASSIPWANTEAFF.

The chain links TRBV29-1 to TRBJ2-7, with D hard to call. The germline V gene has CDR1 SQVTM and CDR2 ANQGSEA. Trimming took off 0 bases at V and 7 bases at J, with 16 bases between the two ends. This CDR3 comprises 14 residues. The CDR3 DNA is TGCAGCGTTGAAGATATGGGCCCCCGCAGGGAGCAGTACTTC. The encoded protein is CSVEDMGPRREQYF.

The chain joins TRBV28 to TRBJ2-2; possibly TRBD1 for D (5 bases). V was cut by 9 bases and J by 2 bases, with 10 bases left in between. This CDR3 spans 13 amino acids. CDR1 and CDR2 from the germline V gene are MDHEN and SYDVKM. The CDR3 nucleotides read TGTGCCAGTAAGCAGGGAAACACCGGGGAGCTGTTTTTT. This gives the protein CASKQGNTGELFF.

The CDR3 DNA is TGTGCCAGCAGCTTTTACAGGGCGACCGGGGAGCTGTTTTTT. Amino acid sequence: CASSFYRATGELFF. The chain uses TRBV5-4 and TRBJ2-2; the D gene is possibly TRBD1 (6 bases). CDR3 size: 14 residues. Trimming removed 2 bases at V and 5 bases at J, with 10 bases between. The germline V gene encodes CDR1 SGHNT and CDR2 YYREEE (reference sequence).

The V and J genes are TRBV4-2 and TRBJ2-3; the match to TRBD2 covers 11 bases. In germline, CDR1 is LGHNA, CDR2 YNFKEQ. Trimming at V came to 1 base and at J to 4 bases, leaving 4 bases not matched to a gene. There are 16 residues in the CDR3. The CDR3 DNA follows: TGTGCCAGCAGCCAAGTCTTAGCGGGGGGGCCAGATACGCAGTATTTT. Translation gives CASSQVLAGGPDTQYF.

This clone was recorded only once. The chain joins TRBV9 to TRBJ2-3; D is perhaps TRBD1 (6 bases). Trimming removed 3 bases from V and 1 base from J, with 18 bases in between. The CDR3 sequence is 17 residues long. From germline, CDR1 is SGDLS and CDR2 YYNGEE. The CDR3 region is CASSEGVSSRGTDTQYF. The CDR3, as DNA: TGTGCCAGCAGCGAGGGGGTCTCGAGCCGAGGCACAGATACGCAGTATTTT.

The table lists this clone with a count of one. The rearrangement joins TRBV5-1 to TRBJ2-7; 8 bases match TRBD1. Germline assignment: CDR1 SGHRS and CDR2 YFSETQ. J was trimmed by 1 base and V by 2 bases; bases with no gene match: 17. This CDR3 has 19 residues. This CDR3 reads CASSFDGRGPTRASYEQYF. CDR3 coding DNA: TGCGCCAGCAGCTTCGATGGCAGGGGGCCAACAAGAGCGTCCTACGAGCAGTACTTC.

The chain links TRBV11-1 to TRBJ2-3; 10 positions agree with TRBD1. Germline-derived CDR1 and CDR2 are SGHAT and FQDESV (reference sequence). CDR3 length: 15 residues. J gave up 3 bases and V 5 bases, and 5 bases lay outside the gene matches. This CDR3 is CASSQDRGRTDTQYF. For the CDR3, the DNA is TGTGCCAGCAGCCAAGACAGGGGGCGGACAGATACGCAGTATTTT.